This T cell receptor beta chain stems from a study of cytotoxic CD8 clonotypes in ibrutinib-treated CLL. Overall study findings and caveats: Progressing and sustained-remission patients had different sampling times. Clonality, elevated at ibrutinib response, dropped back toward baseline at progression.

About this clone: What it binds is not known.

TCRdb's copy holds only in-frame clones and misses some; the assay was immunoSEQ multiplex PCR. The table has about 50,000 clones, approximately 87% seen once. Trimming pared 7 bases from V and 4 bases from J, leaving 17 bases between. This CDR3 spans 14 amino acids. Germline V CDR1 and CDR2: SGHRS, YFSETQ. This receptor was obtained from a human donor with chronic lymphocytic leukemia. The sample in question was PBMCs, obtained after 24 months of ibrutinib treatment. The gene calls are TRBV5-1 and TRBJ2-5; no reliable D call. CDR3 nucleotide sequence: TGCGCCAGCTTCCCAGACCGTCCGGGAGAGACCCAGTACTTC. Amino acid sequence: CASFPDRPGETQYF.